This record covers a single T cell receptor (beta chain). Trimming removed 8 bases from V and 5 bases from J, with 9 bases in between. This CDR3 is 11 amino acids long. Germline values: CDR1 MDHEN, CDR2 SYDVKM. The data are from a study of shared clonotypes between healthy human individuals. The repertoire was sequenced with immunoSEQ multiplex PCR; TCRdb's copy has only in-frame clones and lacks some. This sample yields more than 2 million clones, of which about 95% are seen a single time; 0.1% to 0.15% belongs to the top ten. Sequencing input: naive CD4+ T cells sorted from blood. The subset denotes: CD45RA+ positively selected. This sequence joins TRBV28 and TRBJ2-5; D possibly corresponds to TRBD1 (5 bases). The origin of this receptor is a man aged 18 to 30 in good health. The CDR3 sequence: CASQGWETQYF. The CDR3 nucleotides are TGTGCCAGCCAGGGTTGGGAGACCCAGTACTTC. The variable domain in full, with the rest retrieved from reference TRBV28 and TRBJ2-5, is DVKVTQSSRYLVKRTGEKVFLECVQDMDHENMFWYRQDPGLGLRLIYFSYDVKMKEKGDIPEGYSVSREKKERFSLILESASTNQTSMYLCASQGWETQYFGPGTRLLVL.